The 30 T cell receptor beta chains given below trace back to one sample, sequenced in a study of CD8+ T cells in alopecia areata. Sorting relied on CD4, CD8alpha, NKG2D, NKG2ACE and other markers applied to pooled cutaneous lymph node cells. RNA was isolated and reverse transcribed to cDNA, the sequencing template. Method: immunoSEQ multiplex PCR; TCRdb's copy keeps in-frame clones and lacks some. The sample shows approximately 280,000 clones, none of them appearing just once. The sequenced material came from CD4+ T cells sorted from a lymph node. All receptors derive from a C3H/HeJ mouse with alopecia areata. Mouse MHC haplotype: H2-k.

With regard to this clone: Genes and germline are mouse. The CDR3 end falls 4 residues outside the read, so it is completed with the germline J gene. The chain recombines TRBV19 with TRBJ2-1; 8 positions match TRBD2. CDR3 length: 14 amino acids. V dropped 5 bases and J dropped 3; count of bases not matched to a gene: 4. CDR1 and CDR2 (germline): FNHDT, SITEND (reference sequence). CDR3 residues: CASSRGGLYAEQFF. Incomplete CDR3 DNA: TGTGCCAGCAGCCGGGGGGGGCTCTATGCT.

The sample holds a few counts of this clone. These gene names are mouse names. The CDR3 end is not reached by the read, which stops 4 residues before it; the germline J gene fills it in. J is TRBJ2-3 and V is TRBV19; the match to TRBD2 covers 12 bases. The CDR3 is 16 amino acids. Looked up from germline, CDR1 is FNHDT and CDR2 is SITEND (reference sequence). Germline trimming cut 4 bases from V and 2 bases from J; bases unmatched to any gene: 5. The CDR3 DNA, read in part, is TGTGCCAGCAGTCCCCGACTGGGGGGGCTTGCAGAA. Protein sequence: CASSPRLGGLAE. The CDR3 reads in full as CASSPRLGGLAETLYF.

This clone was seen a handful of times. Gene names and germline refer to mouse. From the germline J gene comes the end of the CDR3, since the read stops 4 residues before it. This chain links TRBV13-2 with TRBJ2-7; 7 nucleotides match TRBD1. The CDR3 loop spans 13 amino acids. V lost 5 bases to trimming and J lost 2 bases; unmatched junction nucleotides: 4. From germline, CDR1 is NNHNN and CDR2 SYGAGS (reference sequence). The CDR3 sequence is CASGSGGPYEQYF. The DNA read from the CDR3 is TGTGCCAGCGGCTCAGGGGGACCCTAT.

Concerning this clone itself: Mouse gene names apply. Read sequence stops 4 residues before the CDR3 end, and the germline J gene provides the missing end. Other nucleotide sequences in the sample specify the same CDR3. The rearrangement joins TRBV5 to TRBJ2-5; the D gene is possibly TRBD1 (5 bases). In germline, CDR1 is LGHNA, CDR2 YNLKQL (reference sequence). CDR3 length equals 13 residues. CDR3 amino acids: CASSQDRVDTQYF. Incomplete CDR3 DNA: TGTGCCAGCAGCCAAGACAGGGTGGAC.

This clone was seen more than once but under ten times. All gene names here are mouse names. The read terminates 4 residues before the CDR3 end, so the remaining end is supplied by the germline J gene. Other DNA sequences in the same sample also yield this CDR3. V usage is TRBV5 and J usage is TRBJ2-3; a weak D match, TRBD1 (6 bases). Per germline, CDR1 LGHNA and CDR2 YNLKQL (reference sequence). The CDR3 contains 16 residues. V lost 0 bases, J lost 0 bases, and 10 bases lay in between. Incomplete CDR3 DNA: TGTGCCAGCAGCCAAGATAGGGGACATAGTGCAGAA. Its protein is CASSQDRGHSAE. The entire CDR3 sequence reads CASSQDRGHSAETLYF.

This clone has just a few counts. The genes are named according to mouse. The CDR3 end is not reached by the read, which stops 4 residues before it; the germline J gene fills it in. This rearrangement joins TRBV5 to TRBJ2-3; possibly TRBD1 for D (6 bases). The germline V gene has CDR1 LGHNA and CDR2 YNLKQL (reference sequence). This CDR3 has 14 residues. The ends were cut back, 3 bases at V and 2 bases at J, with 9 bases in the middle. CDR3 protein: CASSHQGYAETLYF. Incomplete CDR3 DNA: TGTGCCAGCAGCCACCAGGGGTATGCAGAA.

A few counts support this clone. The gene names here belong to mouse. From the germline J gene comes the end of the CDR3, since the read stops 4 residues before it. This chain uses TRBV1 with TRBJ2-3; 12 nucleotides match TRBD2. Per the germline V gene, CDR1 is NSQYPW and CDR2 is LRSPGD (reference sequence). V was pared by 1 base and J by 3 bases, with 2 bases of the junction left unmatched. There are 16 residues in the CDR3. This CDR3 reads CTCSAGLGGRAETLYF. The CDR3 DNA, read in part, is TGCACCTGCAGTGCAGGACTGGGGGGGCGGGCAGAA.

This clone was seen more than once but under ten times. Gene names and germline match the mouse. The sequence runs out 4 residues before the end of the CDR3; the remainder is reconstructed from the germline J gene. This chain uses TRBV29 with TRBJ2-3; the match to TRBD2 covers 10 bases. CDR3 length: 13 residues. V lost 11 bases, J lost 0 bases, and 2 bases stayed unmatched. Germline loops: CDR1 MSHET, CDR2 SYDVDS. The DNA read from the CDR3 is TGTGCTGGACTGGGGGCTAGTGCAGAA. As protein: CAGLGASAE. The whole CDR3 protein is CAGLGASAETLYF.

This clone turned up a few times. Gene names and germline match the mouse. The CDR3 loop reads CASGTGLGQDTQYF. The part of the CDR3 DNA that was read is TGTGCCAGCGGGACGGGACTGGGGCAAGAC. This rearrangement joins TRBV13-2 to TRBJ2-5; 10 bases line up with TRBD2. The read halts 4 residues ahead of the CDR3 end, with the missing end drawn from the germline J gene. Trimming removed 5 bases from V and 3 bases from J; junction bases left unmatched: 3. Germline V gene sequence: CDR1 NNHNN, CDR2 SYGAGS (reference sequence). The CDR3 runs to 14 residues.

This clone was counted between two and nine times. The genes and germline here are from mouse. The CDR3 end is not reached by the read, which stops 4 residues before it; the germline J gene fills it in. The chain joins TRBV5 to TRBJ2-2; D gene uncertain. Germline V lookup: CDR1 LGHNA, CDR2 YNLKQL (reference sequence). The CDR3 is 13 amino acids. CDR3 DNA, as far as it was read: TGTGCCAGCAGCCACCTCGCAGGAGGG. Encoded protein: CASSHLAGG. The full CDR3 is CASSHLAGGQLYF.

On this clone itself: Gene names and germline match the mouse. The read falls 4 residues short of the CDR3 end, and the missing part is taken from the germline J gene. The rearrangement joins TRBV13-2 to TRBJ2-7, with 10 bases identical to TRBD2. The germline V gene has CDR1 NNHNN and CDR2 SYGAGS (reference sequence). V shed 1 base and J 0 bases; nucleotides not matched to a gene: 4. The CDR3 runs to 16 residues. The chain's CDR3 is CASGDYWGGSSYEQYF. The covered CDR3 bases are TGTGCCAGCGGTGATTACTGGGGGGGGAGCTCCTAT.

This clone was counted between two and nine times. Gene labels here are mouse ones. The CDR3 is cut off 4 residues early in the read; its end comes from the germline J gene. The chain has TRBV31 and TRBJ2-3, with 7 nucleotides matching TRBD1. Germline-derived CDR1 and CDR2 are GKSSPN and SITVG. V shed 3 bases and J 3 bases; nucleotides not matched to a gene: 3. The CDR3 runs 13 residues. The CDR3 sequence is CAWRTGRAETLYF. The sequenced part of the CDR3 DNA is TGTGCCTGGAGGACAGGGCGGGCAGAA.

Worth noting for this clone: The gene names given are mouse names. The observed sequence ends 4 residues before the CDR3 terminus, with the missing tail filled in from the germline J gene. The V call is TRBV19, the J call TRBJ2-1, with 10 bases identical to TRBD2. From germline, CDR1 is FNHDT and CDR2 SITEND (reference sequence). J lost 2 bases, V lost 7 bases, and 0 bases had no gene match. The CDR3 is 13 residues long. CDR3 DNA, as far as it was read: TGTGCCAGCGGACTGGGGGACTATGCT. The encoded protein is CASGLGDYA. The full CDR3 sequence reads CASGLGDYAEQFF.

About this clone: Genes here carry mouse names. The observed sequence ends 4 residues before the CDR3 terminus, with the missing tail filled in from the germline J gene. This chain uses TRBV13-3 with TRBJ2-7, with TRBD1 as a possible D gene (5 bases). Trimming stripped 5 bases from V and 3 bases from J, with 6 bases between. The germline V gene has CDR1 NNHDY and CDR2 SYVADS. The CDR3 contains 11 residues. The CDR3 DNA, read in part, is TGTGCCAGCAGAGGGGTCTAT. The encoded protein is CASRGVY. The whole CDR3 is CASRGVYEQYF.

With regard to this clone: The gene symbols are mouse symbols. The read ends 4 residues early relative to the CDR3; the germline J gene fills the gap. This chain connects TRBV13-3 to TRBJ1-2, with TRBD1 matching 12 bases. From germline, CDR1 is NNHDY and CDR2 SYVADS. This CDR3 has 16 residues. The J segment lost 4 bases and the V segment lost 0 bases, leaving 4 bases of the junction unmatched. CDR3 bases read: TGTGCCAGCAGTGATGGGGACAGGGGGCTCGGCTCC. It is translated as CASSDGDRGLGS. The whole CDR3 reads CASSDGDRGLGSDYTF.

Concerning this clone itself: Gene names denote mouse genes. The read finishes 4 residues shy of the CDR3 end, and the germline J gene is used to complete it. Other DNA sequences in the same sample also yield this CDR3. V is TRBV13-1 and J is TRBJ2-4; D is possibly TRBD2 (6 bases). Germline lookup yields CDR1 NSHNY and CDR2 SYGAGN. The CDR3 covers 13 residues. V was pared by 3 bases and J by 1 base, with 6 bases between. Incomplete CDR3 DNA: TGTGCCAGCAGTGGGACTGGTCAAAAC. It specifies CASSGTGQN. The CDR3 reads in full as CASSGTGQNTLYF.

This clone came up a few times. The genes are named according to mouse. From the germline J gene comes the end of the CDR3, since the read stops 4 residues before it. The gene calls are TRBV13-1 and TRBJ1-1, with D possibly TRBD1 on 6 matching bases. V shed 0 bases and J shed 1 base, with 10 bases lying between them. This CDR3 has 15 amino acids. Per the germline V gene, CDR1 is NSHNY and CDR2 is SYGAGN. Incomplete CDR3 DNA: TGTGCCAGCAGTGATGAGGCCAGGGGAAACACA. Amino acid sequence: CASSDEARGNT. The full CDR3 sequence reads CASSDEARGNTEVFF.

In this sample, this clone turned up a few times. The gene names here belong to mouse. The CDR3 end is not reached by the read, which stops 4 residues before it; the germline J gene fills it in. The rearrangement uses TRBV17 and TRBJ2-3, with D possibly TRBD2 on 6 matching bases. The CDR3 extends over 17 amino acids. The V end lost 0 bases, the J end lost 0 bases, and 13 bases lay between the germline ends. The V gene's germline CDR1 is MNHDT and CDR2 YYDKIL. The sequenced part of the CDR3 DNA is TGTGCTAGCAGTAGAGATCGGGGGGTCTCTAGTGCAGAA. Amino acids: CASSRDRGVSSAE. The entire CDR3 protein reads CASSRDRGVSSAETLYF.

Of note for this clone: Gene names and germline refer to mouse. CDR3 region: CTCSADLGQSSYEQYF. The sequenced part of the CDR3 DNA is TGCACCTGCAGTGCAGATCTTGGACAAAGCTCCTAT. This chain links TRBV1 with TRBJ2-7; maybe TRBD1 (5 bases). The read is 4 residues too short to cover the CDR3 end, so that end is filled in from the germline J gene. Germline values: CDR1 NSQYPW, CDR2 LRSPGD (reference sequence). The ends were cut back, 0 bases at V and 0 bases at J, with 12 bases in the middle. This CDR3 has 16 residues.

A word on this clone: Gene labels here are mouse ones. The CDR3 goes on 4 residues after the read ends, and that part is filled in from the germline J gene. This chain uses TRBV13-3 with TRBJ1-1; perhaps TRBD1 as D (6 bases). Germline V CDR1 and CDR2: NNHDY, SYVADS. V was pared by 5 bases and J by 1 base, with 12 bases between. CDR3 size: 14 residues. The CDR3 loop is CASRAGTLNTEVFF. The sequenced CDR3 bases are TGTGCCAGCAGGGCCGGGACACTAAACACA.

With regard to this clone: Gene names and germline match the mouse. Read data end 4 residues before the CDR3 end; the end is taken from the germline J gene. V gene TRBV1 combines with J gene TRBJ2-7; maybe TRBD1 (6 bases). Trimming pared 5 bases from V and 0 bases from J, leaving 14 bases between. The CDR3 totals 15 residues. Germline CDR1 is NSQYPW and CDR2 is LRSPGD (reference sequence). Partial CDR3 DNA: TGCACCTGCAGTCCCCTCAGGGGCAGCTCCTAT. Protein product: CTCSPLRGSSY. The whole CDR3 sequence reads CTCSPLRGSSYEQYF. Together with reference TRBV1 and TRBJ2-7, the CDR3 gives the full variable domain: VTLLEQNPRWRLVPRGQAVNLRCILKNSQYPWMSWYQQDLQKQLQWLFTLRSPGDKEVKSLPGADYLATRVTDTELRLQVANMSQGRTLYCTCSPLRGSSYEQYFGPGTRLTVL.

A few counts support this clone. These gene names are mouse names. The observed sequence ends 4 residues before the CDR3 terminus, with the missing tail filled in from the germline J gene. The same CDR3 arises from other DNA sequences in this sample as well. The V gene is TRBV13-2, the J gene TRBJ2-1; 7 nucleotides line up with TRBD2. Germline V gene sequence: CDR1 NNHNN, CDR2 SYGAGS (reference sequence). This CDR3 spans 16 amino acids. Trimming at V came to 0 bases and at J to 4 bases, leaving 7 bases not matched to a gene. The sequenced part of the CDR3 DNA is TGTGCCAGCGGTGATGCTGGCCTGGGGGTATATGCT. It specifies CASGDAGLGVYA. In full, the CDR3 reads CASGDAGLGVYAEQFF.

This clone has just a few counts. The listed genes are named as in mouse. Other DNA sequences in this specimen translate into the identical CDR3. Incomplete CDR3 DNA: TGTGCCAGCAGCCCGGACTGGGGGAACACCGGG. It codes for CASSPDWGNTG. In full, the CDR3 reads CASSPDWGNTGQLYF. The chain combines TRBV19 with TRBJ2-2; 10 bases are shared with TRBD2. The CDR3 goes on 4 residues after the read ends, and that part is filled in from the germline J gene. The CDR3 consists of 15 residues. The V and J ends lost 5 bases and 2 bases, in that order; junction bases with no gene match: 3. Germline values: CDR1 FNHDT, CDR2 SITEND (reference sequence).

This clone appeared many times. Gene names are the mouse ones. The CDR3 goes on 4 residues after the read ends, and that part is filled in from the germline J gene. This rearrangement joins TRBV5 to TRBJ2-1, with 9 bases aligning to TRBD2. Germline values: CDR1 LGHNA, CDR2 YNLKQL (reference sequence). The CDR3 is made up of 15 amino acids. V gave up 4 bases and J gave up 3 bases; unmatched junction bases: 4. CDR3 sequence reads: CASSPSTGGYAEQFF. CDR3 DNA, as far as it was read: TGTGCCAGCAGCCCCTCGACTGGGGGCTATGCT.

This clone was counted only a few times. Genes and germline are mouse. The read comes to an end 4 residues before the CDR3 does, leaving the germline J gene to fill in the end. The same CDR3 can be traced to other DNA sequences in this sample. The chain uses TRBV5 and TRBJ2-5, with 7 bases matching TRBD2. Trimming took 4 bases from V and 3 from J; bases not matched to a gene: 1. CDR1 is LGHNA, CDR2 YNLKQL, per germline (reference sequence). The CDR3 is 13 residues long. The CDR3 DNA, read in part, is TGTGCCAGCAGCCGGGGGGGGCAAGAC. The encoded protein is CASSRGGQD. The complete CDR3 reads CASSRGGQDTQYF.

Concerning this clone: Gene labels here are mouse ones. The read stops 4 residues short of the end of the CDR3; the missing end is completed from the germline J gene. The chain recombines TRBV13-2 with TRBJ1-2; TRBD1 is a possible D gene (6 bases). Germline assignment: CDR1 NNHNN and CDR2 SYGAGS (reference sequence). V lost 1 base and J 3 bases, leaving 10 bases between the germline ends. The CDR3 totals 14 residues. The part of the CDR3 DNA that was read is TGTGCCAGCGGTGATCGGGGGGCGGACTCC. This gives the protein CASGDRGADS. The whole CDR3 is CASGDRGADSDYTF.

Note on this clone: Germline and genes: mouse. CDR3 DNA, as far as it was read: TGTGCCAGCAGCCACGACAGTGCT. Amino acid sequence: CASSHDSA. From start to end, the CDR3 is CASSHDSAEQFF. The V gene is TRBV5, the J gene TRBJ2-1, with D possibly matching TRBD1 (5 bases). The read stops 4 residues short of the end of the CDR3; the missing end is completed from the germline J gene. Germline CDR1 is LGHNA and CDR2 is YNLKQL (reference sequence). The CDR3 has 12 residues. Deletions cut 3 bases from V and 6 bases from J, with 6 bases between.

This clone was recorded a few times. Gene names are mouse gene names. The CDR3 end falls 4 residues outside the read, so it is completed with the germline J gene. V usage is TRBV13-1 and J usage is TRBJ2-1; D not certain. The V gene lost 1 base and the J gene lost 6 bases, with 11 bases spanning the gap. Germline lookup yields CDR1 NSHNY and CDR2 SYGAGN. This CDR3 is 14 amino acids long. The CDR3 sequence is CASSDSGPRAEQFF. The part of the CDR3 DNA that was read is TGTGCCAGCAGTGATTCAGGTCCCCGTGCT.

This clone was counted many times. Genes here carry mouse names. The CDR3 end is not reached by the read, which stops 4 residues before it; the germline J gene fills it in. The chain joins TRBV17 to TRBJ2-2; tentatively, D is TRBD1 (6 bases). CDR1 and CDR2 (germline): MNHDT, YYDKIL. V dropped 5 bases and J dropped 0 bases, with 10 bases sitting between them. CDR3 size: 15 residues. The chain's CDR3 is CASSPGTTNTGQLYF. The part of the CDR3 DNA that was read is TGTGCTAGCAGTCCCGGGACAACAAACACCGGG.

Of note for this clone: Gene names denote mouse genes. The missing CDR3 end, 4 residues past where the read stops, is filled in from the germline J gene. The rearrangement joins TRBV17 to TRBJ2-1, with D possibly TRBD1 on 6 matching bases. CDR1 is MNHDT and CDR2 is YYDKIL in the germline V gene. The germline V and J ends were trimmed by 4 bases and 4 bases, with 14 bases remaining between them. This CDR3 comprises 15 residues. The CDR3 sequence: CASSTLRDKYAEQFF. The CDR3 DNA, read in part, is TGTGCTAGCAGTACTCTCCGGGACAAATATGCT.